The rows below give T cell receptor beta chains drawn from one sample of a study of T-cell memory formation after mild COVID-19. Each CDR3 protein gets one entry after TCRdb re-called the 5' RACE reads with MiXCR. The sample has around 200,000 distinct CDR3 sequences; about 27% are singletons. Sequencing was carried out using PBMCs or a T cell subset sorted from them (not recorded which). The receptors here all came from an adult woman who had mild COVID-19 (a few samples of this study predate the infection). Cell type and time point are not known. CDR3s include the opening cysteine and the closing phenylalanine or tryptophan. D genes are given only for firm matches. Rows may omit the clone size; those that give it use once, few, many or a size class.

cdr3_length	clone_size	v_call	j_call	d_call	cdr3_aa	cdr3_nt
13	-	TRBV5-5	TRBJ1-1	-	CASSLVPNTEAFF	TGTGCCAGCAGCTTGGTCCCGAACACTGAAGCTTTCTTT
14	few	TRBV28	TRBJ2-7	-	CASSLSGSVYEQYF	TGTGCCAGCAGTTTGTCAGGGTCGGTCTACGAGCAGTACTTC
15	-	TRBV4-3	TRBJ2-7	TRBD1	CASSHDGRQGYEQYF	TGCGCCAGCAGCCACGATGGGAGACAGGGTTACGAGCAGTACTTC
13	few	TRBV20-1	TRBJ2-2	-	CSASEANTGELFF	TGCAGTGCTAGTGAAGCGAACACCGGGGAGCTGTTTTTT
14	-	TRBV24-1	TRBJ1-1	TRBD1	CATTSGGANTEAFF	TGTGCCACCACGTCAGGGGGCGCGAACACTGAAGCTTTCTTT
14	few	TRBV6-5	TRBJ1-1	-	CASAPGLIGTEAFF	TGTGCCAGTGCCCCGGGTCTAATAGGGACTGAAGCTTTCTTT
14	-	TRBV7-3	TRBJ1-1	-	CASSLKRDHTEAFF	TGTGCCAGCAGCTTAAAGCGGGATCACACTGAAGCTTTCTTT
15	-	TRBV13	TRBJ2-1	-	CASSLMESSYNEQFF	TGTGCCAGCAGCTTAATGGAGAGCTCCTACAATGAGCAGTTCTTC
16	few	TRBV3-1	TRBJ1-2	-	CASSQEGGITYYGYTF	TGTGCCAGCAGCCAAGAAGGTGGCATAACGTACTATGGCTACACCTTC
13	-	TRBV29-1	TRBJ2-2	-	CSALRANTGELFF	TGCAGCGCCCTCCGGGCGAACACCGGGGAGCTGTTTTTT
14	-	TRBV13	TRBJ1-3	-	CASSHDMTGNTIYF	TGTGCCAGCAGCCATGACATGACTGGAAACACCATATATTTT
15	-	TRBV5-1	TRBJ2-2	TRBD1	CASSFAGQGTGELFF	TGCGCCAGCAGCTTCGCGGGACAGGGGACCGGGGAGCTGTTTTTT
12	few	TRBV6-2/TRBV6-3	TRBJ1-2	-	CASSPDSYGYTF	TGTGCCAGCAGTCCGGACAGCTATGGCTACACCTTC
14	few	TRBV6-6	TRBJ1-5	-	CASRPTGFNQPQHF	TGTGCCAGCAGGCCGACAGGCTTCAATCAGCCCCAGCATTTT
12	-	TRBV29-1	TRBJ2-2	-	CSVEEAIGELFF	TGCAGCGTTGAAGAGGCAATAGGGGAGCTGTTTTTT
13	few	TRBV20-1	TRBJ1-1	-	CSAPRPGNTEAFF	TGCAGTGCTCCCAGGCCGGGGAACACTGAAGCTTTCTTT
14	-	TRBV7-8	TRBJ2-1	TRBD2	CASSLGTSGNEQFF	TGTGCCAGCAGCTTAGGCACTAGCGGCAATGAGCAGTTCTTC
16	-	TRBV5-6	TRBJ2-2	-	CASSLFGDLATGELFF	TGTGCCAGCAGCTTGTTCGGGGACCTCGCCACCGGGGAGCTGTTTTTT
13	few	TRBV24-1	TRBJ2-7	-	CATPGHGHYEQYF	TGTGCCACCCCCGGGCACGGTCACTACGAGCAGTACTTC
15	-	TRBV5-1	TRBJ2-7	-	CASSSNRVSSYEQYF	TGCGCCAGCAGCTCCAACAGGGTAAGCTCCTACGAGCAGTACTTC
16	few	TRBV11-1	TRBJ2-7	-	CASSLDVPPLTYEQYF	TGTGCCAGCAGCTTAGACGTCCCCCCGCTAACCTACGAGCAGTACTTC
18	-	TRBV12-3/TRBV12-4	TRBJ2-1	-	CASSPKPGAHPGGYEQFF	TGTGCCAGCAGTCCAAAGCCAGGGGCCCACCCGGGTGGGTATGAGCAGTTCTTC
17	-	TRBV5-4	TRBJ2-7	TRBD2	CASSSMTSGRDSYEQYF	TGTGCCAGCAGCTCTATGACTAGCGGGAGGGATTCCTACGAGCAGTACTTC
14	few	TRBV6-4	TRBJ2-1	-	CASSPGPTYNEQFF	TGTGCCAGCAGTCCAGGGCCTACCTACAATGAGCAGTTCTTC
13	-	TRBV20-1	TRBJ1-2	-	CSARLTVGYGYTF	TGCAGTGCTAGGTTAACGGTGGGGTATGGCTACACCTTC
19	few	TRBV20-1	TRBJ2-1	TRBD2	CSARDVGLAGGHRRNEQFF	TGCAGTGCTAGAGACGTTGGACTAGCGGGGGGCCATCGACGGAATGAGCAGTTCTTC
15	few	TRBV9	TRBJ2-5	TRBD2	CASSVIAGVLETQYF	TGTGCCAGCAGCGTAATAGCGGGAGTTCTAGAGACCCAGTACTTC
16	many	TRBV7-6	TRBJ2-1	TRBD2	CASSIALAGGRNEQFF	TGTGCCAGCAGCATAGCGCTAGCGGGAGGGCGGAATGAGCAGTTCTTC
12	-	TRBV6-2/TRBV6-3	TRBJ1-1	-	CASILDRLEAFF	TGTGCCAGCATACTTGACAGACTCGAAGCTTTCTTT
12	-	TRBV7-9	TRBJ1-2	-	CASSRPNYGYTF	TGTGCCAGCAGCCGGCCGAACTATGGCTACACCTTC
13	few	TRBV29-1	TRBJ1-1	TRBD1	CSVDWTGRFEAFF	TGCAGCGTTGACTGGACAGGGAGATTTGAAGCTTTCTTT
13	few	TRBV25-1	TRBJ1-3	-	CASSENSRNTIYF	TGTGCCAGCAGTGAGAACTCCCGAAACACCATATATTTT
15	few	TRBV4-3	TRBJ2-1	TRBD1	CASRLDQGAGNEQFF	TGCGCCAGCAGACTAGACCAGGGGGCTGGAAATGAGCAGTTCTTC
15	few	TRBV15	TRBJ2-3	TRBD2	CATSREAGVRDTQYF	TGTGCCACCAGCAGAGAGGCGGGAGTCAGAGATACGCAGTATTTT
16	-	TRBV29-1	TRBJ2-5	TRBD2	CSVEVGGGRATETQYF	TGCAGCGTTGAAGTTGGGGGCGGGAGGGCCACAGAGACCCAGTACTTC
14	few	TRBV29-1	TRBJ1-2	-	CCTEMRGVDYGYTF	TGCTGCACCGAGATGAGGGGGGTGGACTATGGCTACACCTTC
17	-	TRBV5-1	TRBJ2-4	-	CASSPGVPGPYQNIQYF	TGCGCCAGCAGCCCGGGAGTTCCGGGACCCTACCAAAACATTCAGTACTTC
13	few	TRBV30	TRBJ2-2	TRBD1	CAWSSGGFGELFF	TGTGCCTGGAGTTCAGGGGGTTTCGGGGAGCTGTTTTTT
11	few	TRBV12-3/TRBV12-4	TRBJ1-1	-	CAGGSNTEAFF	TGTGCCGGGGGATCTAACACTGAAGCTTTCTTT
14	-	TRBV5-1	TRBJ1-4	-	CASSFVNQGEKLFF	TGCGCCAGCAGCTTCGTTAACCAGGGAGAAAAACTGTTTTTT